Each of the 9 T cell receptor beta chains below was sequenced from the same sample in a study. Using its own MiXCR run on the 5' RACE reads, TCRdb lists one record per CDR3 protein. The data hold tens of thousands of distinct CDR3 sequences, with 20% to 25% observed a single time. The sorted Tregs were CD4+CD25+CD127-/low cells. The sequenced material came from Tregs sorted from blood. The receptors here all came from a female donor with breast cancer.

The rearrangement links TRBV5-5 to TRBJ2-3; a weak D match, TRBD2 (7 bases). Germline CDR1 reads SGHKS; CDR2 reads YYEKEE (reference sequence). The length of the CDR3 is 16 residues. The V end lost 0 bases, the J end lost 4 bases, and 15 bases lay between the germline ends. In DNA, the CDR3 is TGTGCCAGCAGCTTGGAGGGGGGGGCCGGTGCAGATACGCAGTATTTT. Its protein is CASSLEGGAGADTQYF.

CDR3: CARSFHYGDNQPQHF. CDR3 nucleotides: TGTGCCAGAAGCTTTCACTACGGAGACAATCAGCCCCAGCATTTT. The J gene is TRBJ1-5, the V gene TRBV5-3, with unresolved D. TRBV5-3 is designated an ORF whose function remains uncertain. Trimming cost V 2 bases and J 3 bases, with 12 bases left between them. The CDR3 extends over 15 amino acids.

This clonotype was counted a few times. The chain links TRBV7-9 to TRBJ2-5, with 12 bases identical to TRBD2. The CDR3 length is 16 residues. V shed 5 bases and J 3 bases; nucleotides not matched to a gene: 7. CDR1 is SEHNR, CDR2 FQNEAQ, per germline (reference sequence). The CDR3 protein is CASSGSWTSGKETQYF. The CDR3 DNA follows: TGTGCCAGCAGCGGTTCCTGGACTAGCGGGAAAGAGACCCAGTACTTC.

CDR3 amino acids: CASLGHFNSPLHF. The CDR3 nucleotides read TGTGCCAGCTTGGGACACTTTAATTCACCCCTCCACTTT. The chain is built from TRBV28 and TRBJ1-6, with TRBD1 as a possible D gene (6 bases). Between the trimmed V and J ends, which lost 8 bases and 6 bases, there was a span of 11 bases. CDR3 size: 13 residues. The germline CDR1 and CDR2 sequences are MDHEN and SYDVKM.

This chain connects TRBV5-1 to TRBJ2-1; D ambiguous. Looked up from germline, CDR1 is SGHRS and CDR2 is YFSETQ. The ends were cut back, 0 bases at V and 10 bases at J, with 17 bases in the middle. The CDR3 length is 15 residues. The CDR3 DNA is TGCGCCAGCAGCTTGGTCTGGCGGAACACCTACGAGCAGTTCTTC. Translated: CASSLVWRNTYEQFF.

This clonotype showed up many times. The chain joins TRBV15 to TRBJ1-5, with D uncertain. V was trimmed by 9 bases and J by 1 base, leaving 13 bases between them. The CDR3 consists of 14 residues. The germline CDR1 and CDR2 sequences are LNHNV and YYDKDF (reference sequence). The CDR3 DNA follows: TGTGCCACGGGGAGAAGGGAGAGCAATCAGCCCCAGCATTTT. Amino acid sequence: CATGRRESNQPQHF.

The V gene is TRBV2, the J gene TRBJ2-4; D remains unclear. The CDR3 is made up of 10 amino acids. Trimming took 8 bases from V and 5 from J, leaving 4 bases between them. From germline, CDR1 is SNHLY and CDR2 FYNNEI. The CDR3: CASSENIQYF. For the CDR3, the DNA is TGTGCCAGCTCTGAAAACATTCAGTACTTC.

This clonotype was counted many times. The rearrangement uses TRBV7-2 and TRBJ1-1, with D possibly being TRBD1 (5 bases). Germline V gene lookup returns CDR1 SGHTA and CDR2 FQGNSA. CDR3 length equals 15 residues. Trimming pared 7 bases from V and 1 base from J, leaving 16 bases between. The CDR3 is CASTGEGWTNTEAFF. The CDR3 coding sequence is TGTGCCAGCACCGGAGAGGGGTGGACGAACACTGAAGCTTTCTTT.

The CDR3, as DNA: TGTGCCAGCAGTTTAGGGTTAGGGGGATCTGAAGCTTTCTTT. Its translation: CASSLGLGGSEAFF. The rearrangement uses TRBV12-3 or TRBV12-4 and TRBJ1-1, with a possible D match to TRBD1 (6 bases). Trimming took 1 base from V and 6 from J, leaving 12 bases between them. This CDR3 is 14 amino acids long.